Described below is a single T cell receptor (beta chain) sequence and its context. One end of the junction is discordant with germline, which a read error may explain. Germline V lookup: CDR1 MRHNA, CDR2 SNTAGT. The CDR3 is made up of 13 amino acids. The sample belongs to a study of tumor-infiltrating lymphocytes in primary liver carcinoma. Researchers generated TCR beta cDNA from 500 to 600 ng of total RNA, relying on a constant-region primer. Nested multiplex PCR, run for three rounds with slightly modified ARM-PCR, yielded TCR beta libraries. Rounds one and two of PCR, each of roughly 11 cycles, were primed with TRBV1-TRBV30 forward primers and a C-beta reverse primer. One entry per CDR3 protein, called by TCRdb with MiXCR from the multiplex PCR reads. The sample holds 50,000 or so distinct CDR3 sequences, 70% to 80% seen once. Joint extraction of RNA and DNA used roughly 20-33 mg of bulk tissue that was unsorted.

Sequenced material: liver tumor tissue from sampling region 5. The subset here: tumor region T5, tumor centre. The rearrangement uses TRBV6-4 and TRBJ2-2, with TRBD1 as a possible D gene (6 bases). The sequence was collected from a man aged 40-49 years with primary liver carcinoma and hepatitis B virus infection. The CDR3 region is CATSAERAGELFF. The CDR3 bases are TGTGCCACCAGTGCGGAAAGGGCAGGGGAGCTGTTCTTT.